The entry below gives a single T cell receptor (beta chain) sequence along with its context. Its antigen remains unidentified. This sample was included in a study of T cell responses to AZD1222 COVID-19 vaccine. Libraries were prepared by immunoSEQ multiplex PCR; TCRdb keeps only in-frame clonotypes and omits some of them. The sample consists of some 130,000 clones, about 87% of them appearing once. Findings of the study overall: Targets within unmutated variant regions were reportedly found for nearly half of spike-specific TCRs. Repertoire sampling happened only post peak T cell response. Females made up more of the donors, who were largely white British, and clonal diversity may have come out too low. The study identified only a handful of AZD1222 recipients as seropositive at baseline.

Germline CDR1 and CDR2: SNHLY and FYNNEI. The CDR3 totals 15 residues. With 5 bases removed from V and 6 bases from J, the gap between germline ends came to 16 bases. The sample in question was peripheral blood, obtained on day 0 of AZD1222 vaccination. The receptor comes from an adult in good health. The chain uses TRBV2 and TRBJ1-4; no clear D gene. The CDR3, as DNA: TGTGCCAGCAGTTACGCCGGGATTGAAGATGAAAAACTGTTTTTT. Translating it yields CASSYAGIEDEKLFF.